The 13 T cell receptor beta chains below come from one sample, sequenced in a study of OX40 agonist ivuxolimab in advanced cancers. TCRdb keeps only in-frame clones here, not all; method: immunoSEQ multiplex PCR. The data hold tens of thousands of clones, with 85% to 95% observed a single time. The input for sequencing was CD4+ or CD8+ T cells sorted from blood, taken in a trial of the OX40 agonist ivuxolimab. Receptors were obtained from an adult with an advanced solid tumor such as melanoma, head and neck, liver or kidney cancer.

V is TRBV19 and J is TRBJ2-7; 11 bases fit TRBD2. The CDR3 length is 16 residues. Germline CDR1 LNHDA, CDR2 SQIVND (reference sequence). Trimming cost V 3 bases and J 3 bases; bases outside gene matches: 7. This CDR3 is CASSISGTSGNYEQYF. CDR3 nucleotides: TGTGCCAGTAGTATTTCAGGGACTAGCGGAAACTACGAGCAGTACTTC.

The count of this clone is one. The CDR3 sequence is CASSPRLGADNEQFF. CDR3 DNA sequence: TGTGCCAGCAGCCCCCGACTAGGGGCCGACAATGAGCAGTTCTTC. V gene TRBV9 combines with J gene TRBJ2-1; D is perhaps TRBD2 (6 bases). Germline CDR1 SGDLS, CDR2 YYNGEE. The CDR3 is made up of 15 amino acids. Trimming took 4 bases from V and 5 from J, leaving 16 bases between them. Supplemented by reference TRBV9 and TRBJ2-1, the full variable domain reads DSGVTQTPKHLITATGQRVTLRCSPRSGDLSVYWYQQSLDQGLQFLIQYYNGEERAKGNILERFSAQQFPDLHSELNLSSLELGDSALYFCASSPRLGADNEQFFGPGTRLTVL.

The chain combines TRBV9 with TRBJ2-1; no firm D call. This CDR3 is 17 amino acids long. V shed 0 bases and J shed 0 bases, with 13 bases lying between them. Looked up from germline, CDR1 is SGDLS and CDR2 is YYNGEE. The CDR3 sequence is CASSVEPDSYSYNEQFF. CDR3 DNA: TGTGCCAGCAGCGTAGAACCTGACTCTTACTCCTACAATGAGCAGTTCTTC.

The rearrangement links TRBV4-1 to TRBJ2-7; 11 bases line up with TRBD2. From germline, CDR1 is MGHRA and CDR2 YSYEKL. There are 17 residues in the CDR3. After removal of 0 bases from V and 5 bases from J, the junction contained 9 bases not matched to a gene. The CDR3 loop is CASSQDPLAGGFNEQYF. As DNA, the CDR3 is TGCGCCAGCAGCCAAGATCCCCTAGCGGGAGGCTTTAACGAGCAGTACTTC.

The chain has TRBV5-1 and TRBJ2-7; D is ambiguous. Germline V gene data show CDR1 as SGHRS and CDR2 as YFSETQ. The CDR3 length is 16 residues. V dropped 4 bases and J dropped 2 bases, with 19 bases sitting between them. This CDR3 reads CASSMTPPFEPYEQYF. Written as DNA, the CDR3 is TGCGCCAGCAGCATGACTCCCCCTTTCGAGCCCTACGAGCAGTACTTC.

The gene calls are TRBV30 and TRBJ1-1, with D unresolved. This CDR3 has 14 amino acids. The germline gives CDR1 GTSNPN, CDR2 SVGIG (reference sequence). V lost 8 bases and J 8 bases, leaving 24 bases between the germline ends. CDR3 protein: CAGAVNSAIGEAFF. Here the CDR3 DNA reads TGTGCCGGCGCAGTGAACAGCGCGATCGGGGAAGCTTTCTTT.

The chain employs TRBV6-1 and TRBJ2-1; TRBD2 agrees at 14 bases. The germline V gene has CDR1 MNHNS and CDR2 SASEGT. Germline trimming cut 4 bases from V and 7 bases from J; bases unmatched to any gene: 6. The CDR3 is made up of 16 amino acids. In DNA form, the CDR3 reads TGTGCCAGCAGTGTGTGGGGGACTAGCGGGAGAAATGAGCAGTTCTTC. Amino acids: CASSVWGTSGRNEQFF.

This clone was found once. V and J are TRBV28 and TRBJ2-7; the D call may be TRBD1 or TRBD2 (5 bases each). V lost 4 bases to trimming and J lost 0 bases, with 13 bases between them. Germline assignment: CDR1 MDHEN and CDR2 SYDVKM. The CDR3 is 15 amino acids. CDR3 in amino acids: CASSSGTQPSYEQYF. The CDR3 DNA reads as TGTGCCAGCAGTTCTGGGACCCAACCCTCCTACGAGCAGTACTTC.

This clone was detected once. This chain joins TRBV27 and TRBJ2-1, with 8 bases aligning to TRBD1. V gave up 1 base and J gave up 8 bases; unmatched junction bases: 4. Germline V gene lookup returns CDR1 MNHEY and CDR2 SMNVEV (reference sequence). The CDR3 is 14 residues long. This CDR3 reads CASSLLQGEDEQFF. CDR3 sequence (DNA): TGTGCCAGCAGTTTATTACAGGGGGAGGATGAGCAGTTCTTC.

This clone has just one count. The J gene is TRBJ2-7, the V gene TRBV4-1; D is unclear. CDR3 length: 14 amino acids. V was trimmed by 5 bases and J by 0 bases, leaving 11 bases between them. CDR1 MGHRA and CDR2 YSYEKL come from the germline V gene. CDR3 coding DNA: TGCGCCAGCAGCTATCAGATGACCTCCTACGAGCAGTACTTC. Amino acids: CASSYQMTSYEQYF.

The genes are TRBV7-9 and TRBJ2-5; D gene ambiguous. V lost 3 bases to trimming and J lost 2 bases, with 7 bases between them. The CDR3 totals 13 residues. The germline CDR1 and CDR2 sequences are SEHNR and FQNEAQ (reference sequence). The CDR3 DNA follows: TGTGCCAGCAGCTTGGGGATGCAAGAGACCCAGTACTTC. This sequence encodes CASSLGMQETQYF.

CDR3 nucleotides: TGTGCCAGCAGCCGAGGGGGATCCTCAAATTCACCCCTCCACTTT. Amino acids: CASSRGGSSNSPLHF. V gene TRBV7-9 combines with J gene TRBJ1-6, with D tentatively TRBD1 (6 bases). The CDR3 covers 15 residues. Germline V gives CDR1 SEHNR, CDR2 FQNEAQ (reference sequence). V was cut by 5 bases and J by 7 bases, with 15 bases left in between. Full variable domain (remainder filled in from reference TRBV7-9 and TRBJ1-6): DTGVSQNPRHKITKRGQNVTFRCDPISEHNRLYWYRQTLGQGPEFLTYFQNEAQLEKSRLLSDRFSAERPKGSFSTLEIQRTEQGDSAMYLCASSRGGSSNSPLHFGNGTRLTVT.

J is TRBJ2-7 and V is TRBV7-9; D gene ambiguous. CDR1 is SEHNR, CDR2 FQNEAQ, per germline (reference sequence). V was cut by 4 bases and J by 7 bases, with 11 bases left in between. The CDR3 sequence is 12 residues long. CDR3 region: CASSSGPLEQYF. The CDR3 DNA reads TGTGCCAGCAGCTCCGGGCCCCTGGAGCAGTACTTC. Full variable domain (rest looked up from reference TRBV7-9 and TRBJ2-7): DTGVSQNPRHKITKRGQNVTFRCDPISEHNRLYWYRQTLGQGPEFLTYFQNEAQLEKSRLLSDRFSAERPKGSFSTLEIQRTEQGDSAMYLCASSSGPLEQYFGPGTRLTVT.